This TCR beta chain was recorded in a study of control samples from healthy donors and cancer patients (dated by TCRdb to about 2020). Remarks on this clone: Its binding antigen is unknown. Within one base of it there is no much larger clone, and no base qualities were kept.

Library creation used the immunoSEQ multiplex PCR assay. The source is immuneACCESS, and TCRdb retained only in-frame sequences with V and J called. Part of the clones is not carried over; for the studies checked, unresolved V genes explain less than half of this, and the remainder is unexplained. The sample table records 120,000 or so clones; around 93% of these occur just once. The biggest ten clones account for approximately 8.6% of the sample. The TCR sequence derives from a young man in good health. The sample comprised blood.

For the CDR3, the sequence is CASSDSRQGSTEAFF. The DNA sequence follows: TGTGCCAGCAGCGATTCCCGACAGGGTAGCACTGAAGCTTTCTTT. This chain joins TRBV2 to TRBJ1-1, and 7 junctional nucleotides match TRBD1. Trimmed from V: 6 bases; trimmed from J: 4 bases; junction bases lacking a gene match: 11. In the germline V gene, CDR1 corresponds to SNHLY and CDR2 to FYNNEI. The CDR3 numbers 15 residues from cysteine through phenylalanine. Of the read, only the CDR3 DNA is kept; its 45 bases are in frame from base 1.